Listed here are 20 T cell receptor beta chains from one sample, sequenced in a study of blood T cell repertoires in COVID-19. The protocol was immunoSEQ multiplex PCR, while the TCRdb copy is restricted to in-frame clones and leaves out a portion. The sample has under 100,000 clones, roughly nine tenths seen once; the top ten hold 8.5% to 10%. Sequenced material: peripheral blood. These receptors all stem from a man in his forties or fifties with acute or convalescent COVID-19.

The CDR3 sequence: CSVEGGPSYEQYF. The CDR3 coding sequence is TGCAGCGTTGAAGGGGGGCCTTCCTACGAGCAGTACTTC. J is TRBJ2-7 and V is TRBV29-1; tentative D call: TRBD1 (6 bases). Trimming shortened V by 1 base and J by 1 base, and 8 bases separated the two germline ends. The CDR3 runs to 13 residues. The germline CDR1 and CDR2 sequences are SQVTM and ANQGSEA.

This chain joins TRBV19 and TRBJ1-1, with D possibly matching TRBD1 (5 bases). The ends were cut back, 10 bases at V and 6 bases at J, with 21 bases in the middle. Germline assignment: CDR1 LNHDA and CDR2 SQIVND (reference sequence). The length of the CDR3 is 14 residues. Here the CDR3 DNA reads TGTGCCATCAACCTATCAGGGAAAGTTGCTGAAGCTTTCTTT. Amino acids: CAINLSGKVAEAFF. Full variable domain (outside the CDR3, taken from reference TRBV19 and TRBJ1-1): DGGITQSPKYLFRKEGQNVTLSCEQNLNHDAMYWYRQDPGQGLRLIYYSQIVNDFQKGDIAEGYSVSREKKESFPLTVTSAQKNPTAFYLCAINLSGKVAEAFFGQGTRLTVV.

The genes are TRBV6-5 and TRBJ1-1; D possibly corresponds to TRBD1 (5 bases). Germline CDR1 reads MNHEY; CDR2 reads SVGAGI. V was trimmed by 2 bases and J by 0 bases, leaving 13 bases between them. The CDR3 runs to 16 residues. The CDR3, as DNA: TGTGCCAGCAGTTACGAAGGGGAATGGGTGAACACTGAAGCTTTCTTT. Its protein is CASSYEGEWVNTEAFF.

CDR3 coding DNA: TGTGCCAGCAGCCCGATTTGGAGGGATAATGAAAAACTGTTTTTT. Amino acids: CASSPIWRDNEKLFF. V usage is TRBV19 and J usage is TRBJ1-4; D is unclear. The germline gives CDR1 LNHDA, CDR2 SQIVND (reference sequence). The CDR3 is 15 residues long. Trimming left V 9 bases short and J 4 bases short, with 18 bases between.

Of note for this clone: The same CDR3 also results from other DNA sequences found in this sample. The chain joins TRBV9 to TRBJ2-1; TRBD1 is a possible D gene (6 bases). The V gene's germline CDR1 is SGDLS and CDR2 YYNGEE. The CDR3 length is 15 residues. The V and J ends lost 0 bases and 5 bases respectively, with 12 bases between them. The CDR3 protein is CASSVGAGGNNEQFF. CDR3 coding DNA: TGTGCCAGCAGCGTAGGCGCTGGGGGCAACAATGAGCAGTTCTTC. Filled out from reference TRBV9 and TRBJ2-1, the complete variable domain reads DSGVTQTPKHLITATGQRVTLRCSPRSGDLSVYWYQQSLDQGLQFLIQYYNGEERAKGNILERFSAQQFPDLHSELNLSSLELGDSALYFCASSVGAGGNNEQFFGPGTRLTVL.

This chain links TRBV19 with TRBJ1-5, with D possibly being TRBD1 (6 bases). The CDR3 loop spans 15 amino acids. Trimming shortened V by 5 bases and J by 1 base, and 12 bases separated the two germline ends. Looked up from germline, CDR1 is LNHDA and CDR2 is SQIVND (reference sequence). In DNA, the CDR3 is TGTGCCAGTAGTTCAGGGGCACTCAGCAATCAGCCCCAGCATTTT. Translation gives CASSSGALSNQPQHF.

This chain joins TRBV6-5 and TRBJ1-2; 9 nucleotides line up with TRBD1. Germline V lookup: CDR1 MNHEY, CDR2 SVGAGI. After removal of 5 bases from V and 2 bases from J, the junction contained 3 bases not matched to a gene. The CDR3 length is 14 residues. For the CDR3, the DNA is TGTGCCAGCAGTCCCGGGACAGGGAACTATGGCTACACCTTC. As protein: CASSPGTGNYGYTF.

The chain couples TRBV18 to TRBJ1-1; TRBD1 matches at 8 bases. V was pared by 3 bases and J by 5 bases, with 8 bases of the junction left unmatched. This CDR3 is 15 amino acids long. Germline V gene data show CDR1 as KGHSH and CDR2 as LQKENI. The CDR3 loop is CASSPDRERGTEAFF. CDR3 bases: TGTGCCAGCTCACCGGACAGGGAACGGGGTACTGAAGCTTTCTTT.

J is TRBJ2-7 and V is TRBV3-1 (or the pseudogene TRBV3-2), with D tentatively TRBD1 (5 bases). This CDR3 has 13 residues. Germline V CDR1 and CDR2: LGHDT, YNNKEL (reference sequence). The ends were cut back, 3 bases at V and 5 bases at J, with 11 bases in the middle. The CDR3 spells CASSHQGRHEQYV. The CDR3 region has the DNA TGTGCCAGCAGCCATCAGGGAAGACACGAGCAGTACGTC.

The chain recombines TRBV19 with TRBJ2-3; a possible D gene is TRBD1 (5 bases). Germline loops: CDR1 LNHDA, CDR2 SQIVND (reference sequence). Trimming shortened V by 5 bases and J by 5 bases, and 11 bases separated the two germline ends. This CDR3 has 13 amino acids. This chain's CDR3 is CASSSQGRDTQYF. CDR3 in DNA: TGTGCCAGTAGTTCGCAGGGTAGAGATACGCAGTATTTT. The full variable domain, completed using reference TRBV19 and TRBJ2-3, is DGGITQSPKYLFRKEGQNVTLSCEQNLNHDAMYWYRQDPGQGLRLIYYSQIVNDFQKGDIAEGYSVSREKKESFPLTVTSAQKNPTAFYLCASSSQGRDTQYFGPGTRLTVL.

The gene calls are TRBV13 and TRBJ2-5, with TRBD1 as a possible D gene (5 bases). Germline V lookup: CDR1 PRHDT, CDR2 FYEKMQ (reference sequence). The CDR3 consists of 13 residues. Trimming cost V 5 bases and J 6 bases, with 13 bases left between them. The CDR3 loop is CASSGRGRKTQYF. CDR3 bases: TGTGCCAGCAGCGGAAGGGGTAGGAAGACCCAGTACTTC.

The J gene is TRBJ2-5, the V gene TRBV5-1; D gene unclear. This CDR3 comprises 13 residues. Germline V gives CDR1 SGHRS, CDR2 YFSETQ. The ends were cut back, 0 bases at V and 4 bases at J, with 7 bases in the middle. The CDR3 nucleotides are TGCGCCAGCAGCTTGGGAAGAGGAGAGACCCAGTACTTC. This sequence encodes CASSLGRGETQYF.

The rearrangement joins TRBV15 to TRBJ1-6, with D perhaps TRBD1 (5 bases). V lost 3 bases and J lost 7, with 13 bases in between. CDR3 length: 15 residues. Germline V gives CDR1 LNHNV, CDR2 YYDKDF (reference sequence). CDR3 sequence (DNA): TGTGCCACCAGCAGGAAGTCAGGGTTAAATTCACCCCTCCACTTT. Protein product: CATSRKSGLNSPLHF.

The chain is built from TRBV4-2 and TRBJ2-1; TRBD2 matches 10 bases. CDR1 and CDR2 from the germline V gene are LGHNA and YNFKEQ. Unmatched junction bases numbered 11, after V lost 1 base and J lost 8 bases. The CDR3 totals 17 residues. Written as DNA, the CDR3 is TGTGCCAGCAGCCAAGCCCCCCACAGCGGGGGGGCCTATGAGCAGTTCTTC. Translated, it gives CASSQAPHSGGAYEQFF.

This chain joins TRBV7-9 and TRBJ2-7, with TRBD1 matching 7 bases. Germline lookup yields CDR1 SEHNR and CDR2 FQNEAQ (reference sequence). The CDR3 has 14 residues. With 6 bases clipped from V and 3 bases from J, the junction kept 8 bases outside the gene matches. The CDR3 is CASRAHGTDYEQYF. The CDR3 DNA sequence: TGTGCCAGCAGGGCTCATGGGACAGACTACGAGCAGTACTTC.

The chain joins TRBV5-1 to TRBJ1-2; D call uncertain. The germline CDR1 and CDR2 sequences are SGHRS and YFSETQ. Trimming removed 1 base at V and 1 base at J, with 11 bases between. The CDR3 spans 15 residues. CDR3 in amino acids: CASSLMAGDNYGYTF. The CDR3 bases are TGCGCCAGCAGCTTGATGGCGGGAGATAACTATGGCTACACCTTC.

DNA for the CDR3: TGTGCCAGCAGCCAAGAAAGCCGGGGGGGTGAGTGGGGTACGCAGTATTTT. Encoded protein: CASSQESRGGEWGTQYF. The rearrangement uses TRBV3-1 (or the pseudogene TRBV3-2) and TRBJ2-3; 8 bases align to TRBD2. V was clipped by 0 bases and J by 8 bases; unmatched bases: 13. Germline V lookup: CDR1 LGHDT, CDR2 YNNKEL (reference sequence). The CDR3 consists of 17 residues.

CDR3 DNA sequence: TGTGCCAGCAGCCTAAGACGGGGGGCCGAGGAGACCCAGTACTTC. Encoded protein: CASSLRRGAEETQYF. The chain uses TRBV7-9 and TRBJ2-5, with a possible D match to TRBD2 (7 bases). With 5 bases removed from V and 5 bases from J, the gap between germline ends came to 18 bases. Per the germline V gene, CDR1 is SEHNR and CDR2 is FQNEAQ (reference sequence). The CDR3 runs to 15 residues.

The gene calls are TRBV7-9 and TRBJ1-6; D is possibly TRBD1 (6 bases). The CDR3 has 15 amino acids. Germline CDR1 and CDR2: SEHNR and FQNEAQ (reference sequence). V dropped 6 bases and J dropped 4 bases, with 13 bases sitting between them. The CDR3 here is CASRDSVFYNSPLHF. The CDR3 bases are TGTGCCAGCAGGGACAGCGTTTTTTATAATTCACCCCTCCACTTT. Full variable domain (rest looked up from reference TRBV7-9 and TRBJ1-6): DTGVSQNPRHKITKRGQNVTFRCDPISEHNRLYWYRQTLGQGPEFLTYFQNEAQLEKSRLLSDRFSAERPKGSFSTLEIQRTEQGDSAMYLCASRDSVFYNSPLHFGNGTRLTVT.

CDR3 bases: TGTGCCAGCTTTGCGGGAGGGTATACGCAGTATTTT. Amino acid sequence: CASFAGGYTQYF. The genes are TRBV7-9 and TRBJ2-3, with 9 bases lining up with TRBD2. Germline V lookup: CDR1 SEHNR, CDR2 FQNEAQ (reference sequence). This CDR3 has 12 residues. Trimming cost V 8 bases and J 7 bases; bases outside gene matches: 4.